A selection of T cell receptor beta chains follows, all from one sample in a study of blood T cell repertoires in COVID-19. Profiled with immunoSEQ multiplex PCR; TCRdb holds only in-frame clones, not every one. Found here are around 200,000 clones, nearly 90% of them singletons; the top ten hold about 12%. The specimen was peripheral blood. These receptors originate from a young woman who had recovered from COVID-19. Each CDR3 is given with its conserved first and last residue. D genes are given only for firm matches. Clone size is stated in some rows and not others, as once, few, many or a class when expanded.

d_gene: TRBD1
v_gene: TRBV30
abundance: once
j_gene: TRBJ2-7
CDR3aa: CAWSSADRYEQYF
CDR3nt: TGTGCCTGGAGTTCAGCGGACAGGTACGAGCAGTACTTC

d_gene: TRBD2
v_gene: TRBV6-5
abundance: .
j_gene: TRBJ2-7
CDR3aa: CASSYREGNEQYF
CDR3nt: TGTGCCAGCAGTTACCGGGAGGGGAACGAGCAGTACTTC

d_gene: .
v_gene: TRBV27
abundance: .
j_gene: TRBJ2-7
CDR3aa: CASSGSMRTYEQYF
CDR3nt: TGTGCCAGCAGTGGCTCGATGCGGACCTACGAGCAGTACTTC

d_gene: TRBD1
v_gene: TRBV2
abundance: .
j_gene: TRBJ1-5
CDR3aa: CASSEGGTGGQPQHF
CDR3nt: TGTGCCAGCAGCGAAGGTGGGACAGGGGGCCAGCCCCAGCATTTT

d_gene: TRBD1
v_gene: TRBV18
abundance: .
j_gene: TRBJ2-7
CDR3aa: CASSRVGQGAEQYF
CDR3nt: TGTGCCAGCTCACGGGTTGGACAGGGGGCCGAGCAGTACTTC

d_gene: .
v_gene: TRBV4-1
abundance: .
j_gene: TRBJ1-2
CDR3aa: CASSQGTIRGAYGYTF
CDR3nt: TGCGCCAGCAGCCAAGGGACCATAAGGGGCGCTTATGGCTACACCTTC

d_gene: TRBD2
v_gene: TRBV24-1
abundance: .
j_gene: TRBJ2-1
CDR3aa: CAIAGGYNEQFF
CDR3nt: TGTGCCATAGCGGGAGGGTACAATGAGCAGTTCTTC

d_gene: TRBD2
v_gene: TRBV5-1
abundance: once
j_gene: TRBJ2-7
CDR3aa: CASKGLAGGSSYEQYF
CDR3nt: TGCGCCAGCAAGGGACTAGCGGGAGGGAGCTCCTACGAGCAGTACTTC

d_gene: TRBD2
v_gene: TRBV7-7
abundance: .
j_gene: TRBJ2-1
CDR3aa: CASSPGTSGSNEQFF
CDR3nt: TGTGCCAGCAGCCCCGGGACTAGCGGGAGTAATGAGCAGTTCTTC

d_gene: .
v_gene: TRBV19
abundance: .
j_gene: TRBJ2-6
CDR3aa: CATRGRANVLTF
CDR3nt: TGTGCCACTCGGGGGAGGGCCAACGTCCTGACTTTC

d_gene: TRBD2
v_gene: TRBV27
abundance: .
j_gene: TRBJ2-4
CDR3aa: CASSKSRLAGETSKNIQYF
CDR3nt: TGTGCCAGCAGTAAATCCCGACTAGCGGGCGAAACAAGCAAAAACATTCAGTACTTC

d_gene: TRBD1
v_gene: TRBV10-3
abundance: few
j_gene: TRBJ1-1
CDR3aa: CAISDFRDRGSFEAFF
CDR3nt: TGTGCCATCAGTGACTTCCGGGACAGGGGTTCCTTCGAAGCTTTCTTT

d_gene: TRBD1
v_gene: TRBV7-9
abundance: few
j_gene: TRBJ1-1
CDR3aa: CASSPPPPGQYTEAFF
CDR3nt: TGTGCCAGCAGCCCACCGCCTCCGGGACAGTACACTGAAGCTTTCTTT

d_gene: TRBD1
v_gene: TRBV11-2
abundance: once
j_gene: TRBJ1-2
CDR3aa: CASSSYGTANYGYTF
CDR3nt: TGTGCCAGCAGCTCCTACGGGACAGCTAACTATGGCTACACCTTC

d_gene: .
v_gene: TRBV19
abundance: .
j_gene: TRBJ1-1
CDR3aa: CASSIGRGTEAFF
CDR3nt: TGTGCCAGTAGTATAGGCCGGGGCACTGAAGCTTTCTTT

d_gene: TRBD1
v_gene: TRBV19
abundance: .
j_gene: TRBJ1-5
CDR3aa: CASSTGQAIIYQPQHF
CDR3nt: TGTGCCAGTAGTACCGGACAGGCAATTATTTATCAGCCCCAGCATTTT

d_gene: .
v_gene: TRBV6-2/TRBV6-3
abundance: .
j_gene: TRBJ1-5
CDR3aa: CASSPTGSNQPQHF
CDR3nt: TGTGCCAGCAGTCCGACGGGGAGTAATCAGCCCCAGCATTTT

d_gene: TRBD1
v_gene: TRBV13
abundance: .
j_gene: TRBJ1-1
CDR3aa: CASSPTGGTEAFF
CDR3nt: TGTGCCAGCAGCCCGACAGGGGGCACTGAAGCTTTCTTT

d_gene: .
v_gene: TRBV9
abundance: .
j_gene: TRBJ2-5
CDR3aa: CASSVDSYGGETQYF
CDR3nt: TGTGCCAGCAGCGTAGATTCTTACGGCGGGGAGACCCAGTACTTC

d_gene: .
v_gene: TRBV7-2
abundance: .
j_gene: TRBJ2-1
CDR3aa: CASSLDGQIWNEQFF
CDR3nt: TGTGCCAGCAGCTTAGACGGACAGATCTGGAATGAGCAGTTCTTC

d_gene: TRBD1
v_gene: TRBV18
abundance: .
j_gene: TRBJ1-2
CDR3aa: CASSPEGGSYGYTF
CDR3nt: TGTGCCAGCTCACCCGAAGGGGGCAGCTATGGCTACACCTTC

d_gene: TRBD2
v_gene: TRBV27
abundance: .
j_gene: TRBJ2-7
CDR3aa: CASSLAGISYEQYF
CDR3nt: TGTGCCAGCAGTCTAGCGGGGATCTCCTACGAGCAGTACTTC

d_gene: .
v_gene: TRBV15
abundance: .
j_gene: TRBJ2-5
CDR3aa: CATSRAGSPGTQYF
CDR3nt: TGTGCCACCAGCAGAGCCGGGTCCCCGGGGACCCAGTACTTC

d_gene: TRBD2
v_gene: TRBV2
abundance: .
j_gene: TRBJ2-7
CDR3aa: CASSPGLAGGLIPYEQYF
CDR3nt: TGTGCCAGCAGCCCGGGACTAGCGGGAGGTCTGATACCCTACGAGCAGTACTTC

d_gene: TRBD1
v_gene: TRBV27
abundance: .
j_gene: TRBJ2-1
CDR3aa: CASSDGSGGNNNEQFF
CDR3nt: TGTGCCAGCAGTGACGGCTCAGGGGGCAATAACAATGAGCAGTTCTTC

d_gene: TRBD1
v_gene: TRBV2
abundance: .
j_gene: TRBJ2-3
CDR3aa: CASSGGQGGPYGTDTQYF
CDR3nt: TGTGCCAGCAGTGGGGGACAGGGTGGGCCCTACGGCACAGATACGCAGTATTTT

d_gene: TRBD2
v_gene: TRBV3-1/TRBV3-2
abundance: .
j_gene: TRBJ2-7
CDR3aa: CASSQLAGGPYEQYF
CDR3nt: TGTGCCAGCAGCCAACTAGCGGGAGGGCCCTACGAGCAGTACTTC

d_gene: TRBD1
v_gene: TRBV9
abundance: .
j_gene: TRBJ2-7
CDR3aa: CASSVGQGPYEQYF
CDR3nt: TGTGCCAGCAGCGTCGGACAGGGACCCTACGAGCAGTACTTC

d_gene: .
v_gene: TRBV25-1
abundance: .
j_gene: TRBJ2-7
CDR3aa: CASSWAGSPGEQYF
CDR3nt: TGTGCCAGCAGCTGGGCAGGTTCTCCTGGCGAGCAGTACTTC

d_gene: .
v_gene: TRBV30
abundance: .
j_gene: TRBJ2-1
CDR3aa: CAWSVGQAGFF
CDR3nt: TGTGCCTGGAGTGTAGGCCAGGCGGGGTTCTTC

d_gene: TRBD2
v_gene: TRBV5-1
abundance: .
j_gene: TRBJ2-2
CDR3aa: CASLGLAGERTGELFF
CDR3nt: TGCGCCAGCTTGGGACTAGCGGGAGAAAGGACCGGGGAGCTGTTTTTT

d_gene: TRBD1
v_gene: TRBV11-2
abundance: .
j_gene: TRBJ1-3
CDR3aa: CASTTGDAGNTIYF
CDR3nt: TGTGCCAGCACCACAGGGGATGCTGGAAACACCATATATTTT

d_gene: .
v_gene: TRBV11-2
abundance: .
j_gene: TRBJ2-7
CDR3aa: CASSWSSSRPGSYEQYF
CDR3nt: TGTGCCAGCAGCTGGTCGTCTTCTCGGCCGGGCTCCTACGAGCAGTACTTC

d_gene: TRBD2
v_gene: TRBV13
abundance: .
j_gene: TRBJ2-3
CDR3aa: CASSSVAGVRTDTQYF
CDR3nt: TGTGCCAGCAGCTCAGTAGCGGGAGTTCGAACAGATACGCAGTATTTT

d_gene: TRBD2
v_gene: TRBV12-5
abundance: .
j_gene: TRBJ2-1
CDR3aa: CASGEAGGPFEQFF
CDR3nt: TGTGCTAGTGGTGAAGCGGGAGGGCCTTTTGAGCAGTTCTTC

d_gene: TRBD1
v_gene: TRBV10-3
abundance: .
j_gene: TRBJ1-5
CDR3aa: CAISPGTGFGQPQHF
CDR3nt: TGTGCCATCAGTCCCGGGACAGGGTTCGGTCAGCCCCAGCATTTT

d_gene: TRBD2
v_gene: TRBV24-1
abundance: .
j_gene: TRBJ2-1
CDR3aa: CATSDWTSGRDNEQFF
CDR3nt: TGTGCCACCAGTGACTGGACTAGCGGGAGAGACAATGAGCAGTTCTTC

d_gene: TRBD2
v_gene: TRBV3-1/TRBV3-2
abundance: .
j_gene: TRBJ2-1
CDR3aa: CASSHPGGNNEQFF
CDR3nt: TGTGCCAGCAGCCATCCGGGGGGAAACAATGAGCAGTTCTTC

d_gene: .
v_gene: TRBV21-1
abundance: .
j_gene: TRBJ1-1
CDR3aa: CASSKGGQGPVTEAFF
CDR3nt: TGTGCCAGCAGCAAAGGGGGACAGGGGCCAGTCACTGAAGCTTTCTTT

d_gene: TRBD2
v_gene: TRBV4-2
abundance: .
j_gene: TRBJ2-3
CDR3aa: CASSHQILAEVTDTQYF
CDR3nt: TGTGCCAGCAGCCACCAAATACTAGCGGAGGTCACAGATACGCAGTATTTT

d_gene: .
v_gene: TRBV29-1
abundance: .
j_gene: TRBJ1-1
CDR3aa: CSVVEYTEAFF
CDR3nt: TGCAGCGTTGTGGAGTACACTGAAGCTTTCTTT

d_gene: TRBD1
v_gene: TRBV30
abundance: .
j_gene: TRBJ2-7
CDR3aa: CASDRGLYEQYF
CDR3nt: TGTGCCTCGGACAGGGGGCTCTACGAGCAGTACTTC

d_gene: TRBD1
v_gene: TRBV10-2
abundance: few
j_gene: TRBJ1-1
CDR3aa: CASSDLQGGTEAFF
CDR3nt: TGCGCCAGCAGTGACCTACAGGGGGGCACTGAAGCTTTCTTT

d_gene: .
v_gene: TRBV10-3
abundance: .
j_gene: TRBJ2-7
CDR3aa: CAISESPYEQYF
CDR3nt: TGTGCCATCAGTGAGTCCCCGTACGAGCAGTACTTC

d_gene: .
v_gene: TRBV7-2
abundance: .
j_gene: TRBJ2-3
CDR3aa: CASRSGSTDTQYF
CDR3nt: TGTGCCAGCAGGAGCGGGAGCACAGATACGCAGTATTTT

d_gene: TRBD1
v_gene: TRBV5-1
abundance: .
j_gene: TRBJ2-6
CDR3aa: CASSLVGQGALSSGANVLTF
CDR3nt: TGCGCCAGCAGCTTGGTAGGACAGGGGGCCTTAAGCTCTGGGGCCAACGTCCTGACTTTC

d_gene: TRBD2
v_gene: TRBV18
abundance: .
j_gene: TRBJ2-1
CDR3aa: CASSPQRLAGGPGNEQFF
CDR3nt: TGTGCCAGCTCACCGCAACGGTTAGCGGGAGGGCCTGGCAATGAGCAGTTCTTC

d_gene: TRBD2
v_gene: TRBV25-1
abundance: few
j_gene: TRBJ2-7
CDR3aa: CASGIWRTSGNYEQYF
CDR3nt: TGTGCCAGCGGCATATGGCGTACTAGCGGGAACTACGAGCAGTACTTC

d_gene: TRBD1
v_gene: TRBV7-6
abundance: .
j_gene: TRBJ1-2
CDR3aa: CASSPGDRGDPNYGYTF
CDR3nt: TGTGCCAGCAGCCCGGGGGACAGGGGGGATCCTAACTATGGCTACACCTTC

d_gene: .
v_gene: TRBV11-3
abundance: once
j_gene: TRBJ2-1
CDR3aa: CASSPGTAPDIEQFF
CDR3nt: TGTGCCAGCAGCCCGGGGACTGCACCCGACATTGAGCAGTTCTTC

d_gene: TRBD1
v_gene: TRBV30
abundance: .
j_gene: TRBJ1-4
CDR3aa: CAWSVQGTNEKLFF
CDR3nt: TGTGCCTGGAGTGTACAGGGGACTAATGAAAAACTGTTTTTT

d_gene: .
v_gene: TRBV12-3/TRBV12-4
abundance: .
j_gene: TRBJ2-7
CDR3aa: CASSLNRAHEQYF
CDR3nt: TGTGCCAGCAGTTTAAACAGGGCCCACGAGCAGTACTTC

d_gene: .
v_gene: TRBV28
abundance: .
j_gene: TRBJ1-5
CDR3aa: CASSLTSTSNQPQHF
CDR3nt: TGTGCCAGCAGTTTAACGTCTACCAGCAATCAGCCCCAGCATTTT

d_gene: .
v_gene: TRBV13
abundance: .
j_gene: TRBJ2-7
CDR3aa: CASSLGVLGELQYF
CDR3nt: TGTGCCAGCAGCTTAGGCGTCCTAGGGGAACTGCAGTACTTC

d_gene: .
v_gene: TRBV4-1
abundance: .
j_gene: TRBJ1-1
CDR3aa: CASSQPQKNTEAFF
CDR3nt: TGCGCCAGCAGCCAACCTCAGAAGAACACTGAAGCTTTCTTT

d_gene: TRBD1
v_gene: TRBV5-1
abundance: .
j_gene: TRBJ2-3
CDR3aa: CASSVARGQAGADTQYF
CDR3nt: TGCGCCAGCAGCGTAGCCCGGGGACAGGCTGGGGCAGATACGCAGTATTTT